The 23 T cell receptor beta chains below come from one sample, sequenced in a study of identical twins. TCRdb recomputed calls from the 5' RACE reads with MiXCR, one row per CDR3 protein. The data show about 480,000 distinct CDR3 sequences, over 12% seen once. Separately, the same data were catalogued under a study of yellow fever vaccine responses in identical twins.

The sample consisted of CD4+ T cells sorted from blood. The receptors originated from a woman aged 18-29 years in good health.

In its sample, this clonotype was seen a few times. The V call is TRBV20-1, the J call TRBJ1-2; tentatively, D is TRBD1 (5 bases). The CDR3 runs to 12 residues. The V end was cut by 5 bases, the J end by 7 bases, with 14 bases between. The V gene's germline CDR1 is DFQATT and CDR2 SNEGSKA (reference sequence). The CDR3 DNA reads TGCAGTGCTGTAATTTCAGGGTTTGGCTACACCTTC. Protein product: CSAVISGFGYTF.

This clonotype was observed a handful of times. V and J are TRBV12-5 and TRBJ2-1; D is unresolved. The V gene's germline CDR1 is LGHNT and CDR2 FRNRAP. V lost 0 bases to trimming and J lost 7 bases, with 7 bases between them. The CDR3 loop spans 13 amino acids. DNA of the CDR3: TGTGCTAGTGGTTTGGTATGGTCGAATGAGCAGTTCTTC. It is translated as CASGLVWSNEQFF. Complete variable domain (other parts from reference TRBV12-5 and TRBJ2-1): DARVTQTPRHKVTEMGQEVTMRCQPILGHNTVFWYRQTMMQGLELLAYFRNRAPLDDSGMPKDRFSAEMPDATLATLKIQPSEPRDSAVYFCASGLVWSNEQFFGPGTRLTVL.

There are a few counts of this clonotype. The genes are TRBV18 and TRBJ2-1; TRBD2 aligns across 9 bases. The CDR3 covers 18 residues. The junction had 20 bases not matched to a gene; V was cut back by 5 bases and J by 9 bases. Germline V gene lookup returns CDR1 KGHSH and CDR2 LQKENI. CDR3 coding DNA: TGTGCCAGCTCAAACTTAGCGGGAGTGTTCCACTTGCAGGTTGAGCAGTTCTTC. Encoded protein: CASSNLAGVFHLQVEQFF.

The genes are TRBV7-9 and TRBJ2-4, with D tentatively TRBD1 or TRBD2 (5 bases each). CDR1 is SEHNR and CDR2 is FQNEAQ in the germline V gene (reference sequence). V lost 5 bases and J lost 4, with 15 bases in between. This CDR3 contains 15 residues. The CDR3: CASSLTGQGKNIQYF. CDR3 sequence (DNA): TGTGCCAGCAGCCTGACGGGGCAGGGTAAAAACATTCAGTACTTC. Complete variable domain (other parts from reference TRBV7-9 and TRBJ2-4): DTGVSQNPRHKITKRGQNVTFRCDPISEHNRLYWYRQTLGQGPEFLTYFQNEAQLEKSRLLSDRFSAERPKGSFSTLEIQRTEQGDSAMYLCASSLTGQGKNIQYFGAGTRLSVL.

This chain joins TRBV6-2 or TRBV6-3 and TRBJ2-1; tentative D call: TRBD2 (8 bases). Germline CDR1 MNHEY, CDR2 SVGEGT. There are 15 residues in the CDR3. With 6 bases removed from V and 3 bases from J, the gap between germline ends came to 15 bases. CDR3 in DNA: TGTGCCAGCAGCCCCGGGAGGGGGCTCTACAATGAGCAGTTCTTC. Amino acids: CASSPGRGLYNEQFF.

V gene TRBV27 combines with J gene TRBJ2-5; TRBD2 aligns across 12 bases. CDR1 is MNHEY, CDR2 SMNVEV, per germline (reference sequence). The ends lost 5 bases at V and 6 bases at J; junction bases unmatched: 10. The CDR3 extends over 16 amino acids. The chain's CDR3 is CASSGLAGGPVKTQYF. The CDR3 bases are TGTGCCAGCAGTGGGCTAGCGGGAGGGCCCGTAAAGACCCAGTACTTC.

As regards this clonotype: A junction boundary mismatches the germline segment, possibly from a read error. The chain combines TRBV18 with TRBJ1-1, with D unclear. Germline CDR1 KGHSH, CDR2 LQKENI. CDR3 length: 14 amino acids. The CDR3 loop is CASAPSTGNTEAFF. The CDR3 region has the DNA TGTGCCAGCGCACCTTCCACGGGAAACACTGAAGCTTTCTTT.

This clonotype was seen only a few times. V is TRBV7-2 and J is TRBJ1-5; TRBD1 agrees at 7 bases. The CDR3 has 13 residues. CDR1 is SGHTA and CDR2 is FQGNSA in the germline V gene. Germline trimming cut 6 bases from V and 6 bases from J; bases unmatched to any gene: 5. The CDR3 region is CASSSNRGQPQHF. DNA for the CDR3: TGTGCCAGCAGTTCGAACAGGGGTCAGCCCCAGCATTTT.

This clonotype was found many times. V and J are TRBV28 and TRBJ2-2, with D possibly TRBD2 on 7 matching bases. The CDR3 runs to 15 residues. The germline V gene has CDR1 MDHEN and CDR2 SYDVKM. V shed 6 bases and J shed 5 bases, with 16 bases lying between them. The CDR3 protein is CASSIGGARTGELFF. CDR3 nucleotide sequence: TGTGCCAGCAGCATTGGGGGGGCCCGGACCGGGGAGCTGTTTTTT.

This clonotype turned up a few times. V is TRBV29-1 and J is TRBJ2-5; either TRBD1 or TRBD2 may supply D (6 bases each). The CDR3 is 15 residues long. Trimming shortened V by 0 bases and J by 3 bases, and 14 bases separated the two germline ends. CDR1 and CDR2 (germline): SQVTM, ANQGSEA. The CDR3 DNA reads TGCAGCGTTGAAGATCCGGTTAGGGGGGAAGAGACCCAGTACTTC. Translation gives CSVEDPVRGEETQYF.

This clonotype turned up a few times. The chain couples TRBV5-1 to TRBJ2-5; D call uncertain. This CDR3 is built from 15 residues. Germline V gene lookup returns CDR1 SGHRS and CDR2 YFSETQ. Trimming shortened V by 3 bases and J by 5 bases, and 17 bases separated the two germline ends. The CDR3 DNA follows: TGCGCCAGCAGCTCCACACGCCGGGCCGGTGAGACCCAGTACTTC. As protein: CASSSTRRAGETQYF. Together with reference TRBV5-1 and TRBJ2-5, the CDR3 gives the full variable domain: KAGVTQTPRYLIKTRGQQVTLSCSPISGHRSVSWYQQTPGQGLQFLFEYFSETQRNKGNFPGRFSGRQFSNSRSEMNVSTLELGDSALYLCASSSTRRAGETQYFGPGTRLLVL.

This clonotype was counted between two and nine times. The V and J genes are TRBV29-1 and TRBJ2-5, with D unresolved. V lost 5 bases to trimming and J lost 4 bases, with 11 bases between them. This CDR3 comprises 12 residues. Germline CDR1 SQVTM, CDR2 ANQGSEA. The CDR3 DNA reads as TGCAGCGTTTCGTCCTTAGGAGAGACCCAGTACTTC. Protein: CSVSSLGETQYF. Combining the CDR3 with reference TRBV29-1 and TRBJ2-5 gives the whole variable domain SAVISQKPSRDICQRGTSLTIQCQVDSQVTMMFWYRQQPGQSLTLIATANQGSEATYESGFVIDKFPISRPNLTFSTLTVSNMSPEDSSIYLCSVSSLGETQYFGPGTRLLVL.

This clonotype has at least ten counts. CDR3 sequence reads: CASSRDPSYEQYF. The CDR3 coding sequence is TGTGCCAGCAGCCGGGACCCTTCCTACGAGCAGTACTTC. J is TRBJ2-7 and V is TRBV5-4; D is possibly TRBD1 or TRBD2 (5 bases each). CDR1 SGHNT and CDR2 YYREEE come from the germline V gene (reference sequence). V dropped 4 bases and J dropped 1 base, with 9 bases sitting between them. The CDR3 is 13 amino acids.

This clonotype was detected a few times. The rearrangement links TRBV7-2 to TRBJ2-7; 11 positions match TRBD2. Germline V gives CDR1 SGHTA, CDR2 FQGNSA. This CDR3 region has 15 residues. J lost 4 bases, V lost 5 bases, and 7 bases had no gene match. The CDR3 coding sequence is TGTGCCAGCAGCCCGGGGGGACTAGCGGTGTACGAGCAGTACTTC. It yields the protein CASSPGGLAVYEQYF.

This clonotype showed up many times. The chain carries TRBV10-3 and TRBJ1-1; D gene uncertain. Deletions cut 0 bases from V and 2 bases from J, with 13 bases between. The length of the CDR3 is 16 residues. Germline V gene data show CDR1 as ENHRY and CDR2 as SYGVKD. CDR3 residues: CAISESPEPSNTEAFF. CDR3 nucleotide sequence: TGTGCCATCAGTGAGTCACCCGAACCGTCTAACACTGAAGCTTTCTTT.

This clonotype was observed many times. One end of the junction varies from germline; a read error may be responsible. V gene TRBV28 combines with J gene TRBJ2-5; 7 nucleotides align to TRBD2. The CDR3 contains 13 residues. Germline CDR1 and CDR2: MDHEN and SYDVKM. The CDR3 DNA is TGCGCCAGCAGCTTGAGCGGGGAAGAGACCCAGTACTTC. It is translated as CASSLSGEETQYF.

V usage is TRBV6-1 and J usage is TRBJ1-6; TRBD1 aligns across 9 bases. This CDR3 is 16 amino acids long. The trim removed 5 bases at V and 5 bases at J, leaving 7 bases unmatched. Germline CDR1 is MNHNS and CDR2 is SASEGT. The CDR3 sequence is CASSPGTGIDNSPLHF. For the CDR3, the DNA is TGTGCCAGCAGTCCTGGGACAGGGATAGATAATTCACCCCTCCACTTT.

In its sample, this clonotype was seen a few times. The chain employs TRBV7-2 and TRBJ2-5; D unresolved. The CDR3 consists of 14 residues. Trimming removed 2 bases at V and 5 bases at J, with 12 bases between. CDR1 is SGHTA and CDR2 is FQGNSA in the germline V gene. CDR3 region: CASSLFEAYETQYF. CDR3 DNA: TGTGCCAGCAGCTTATTTGAAGCGTATGAGACCCAGTACTTC.

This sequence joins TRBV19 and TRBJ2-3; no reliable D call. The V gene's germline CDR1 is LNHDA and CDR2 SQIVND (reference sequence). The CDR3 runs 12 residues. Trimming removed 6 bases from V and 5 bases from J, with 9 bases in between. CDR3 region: CASRAIGDTQYF. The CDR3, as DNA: TGTGCCAGTAGGGCGATCGGAGATACGCAGTATTTT.

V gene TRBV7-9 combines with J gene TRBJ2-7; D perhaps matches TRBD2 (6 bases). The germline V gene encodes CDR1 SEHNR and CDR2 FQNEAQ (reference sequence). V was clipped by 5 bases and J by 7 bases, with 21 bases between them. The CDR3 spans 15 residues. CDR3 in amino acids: CASSPGGYEDEEQYF. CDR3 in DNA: TGTGCCAGCAGCCCAGGAGGGTACGAGGATGAGGAGCAGTACTTC. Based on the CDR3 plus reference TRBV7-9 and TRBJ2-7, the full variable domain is DTGVSQNPRHKITKRGQNVTFRCDPISEHNRLYWYRQTLGQGPEFLTYFQNEAQLEKSRLLSDRFSAERPKGSFSTLEIQRTEQGDSAMYLCASSPGGYEDEEQYFGPGTRLTVT.

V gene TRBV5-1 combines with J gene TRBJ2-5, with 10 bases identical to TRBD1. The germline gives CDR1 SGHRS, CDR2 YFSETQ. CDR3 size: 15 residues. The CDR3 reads CASLPGTGVPETQYF. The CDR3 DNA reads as TGCGCATCTCTCCCCGGGACAGGGGTCCCAGAGACCCAGTACTTC.

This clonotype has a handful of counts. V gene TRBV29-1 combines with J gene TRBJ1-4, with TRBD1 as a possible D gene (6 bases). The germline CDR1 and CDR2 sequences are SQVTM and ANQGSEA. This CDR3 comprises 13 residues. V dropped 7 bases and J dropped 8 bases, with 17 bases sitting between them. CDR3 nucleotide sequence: TGCAGCGGCCGGGACACCCCCGGGGAAAAACTGTTTTTT. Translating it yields CSGRDTPGEKLFF.

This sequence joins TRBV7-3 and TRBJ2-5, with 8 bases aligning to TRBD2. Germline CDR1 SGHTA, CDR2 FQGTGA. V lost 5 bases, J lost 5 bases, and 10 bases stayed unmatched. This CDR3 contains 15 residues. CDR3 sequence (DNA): TGTGCCAGCAGCCAAAAATCGGGGGGGCTGGAGACCCAGTACTTC. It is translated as CASSQKSGGLETQYF.